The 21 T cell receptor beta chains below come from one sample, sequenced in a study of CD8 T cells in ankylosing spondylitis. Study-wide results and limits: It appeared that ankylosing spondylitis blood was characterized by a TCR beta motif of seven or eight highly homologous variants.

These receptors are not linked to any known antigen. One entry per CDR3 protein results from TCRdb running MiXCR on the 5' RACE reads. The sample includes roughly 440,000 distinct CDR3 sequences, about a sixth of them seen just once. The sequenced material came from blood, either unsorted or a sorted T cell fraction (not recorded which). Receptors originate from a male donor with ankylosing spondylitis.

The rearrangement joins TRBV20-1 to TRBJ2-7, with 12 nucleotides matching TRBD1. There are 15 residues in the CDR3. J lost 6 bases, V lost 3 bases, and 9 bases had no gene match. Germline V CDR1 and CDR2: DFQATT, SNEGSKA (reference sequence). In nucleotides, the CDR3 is TGCAGTGCTAGGCGACCGGGACAGGGGGCGGCCGAGCAGTACTTC. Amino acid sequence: CSARRPGQGAAEQYF.

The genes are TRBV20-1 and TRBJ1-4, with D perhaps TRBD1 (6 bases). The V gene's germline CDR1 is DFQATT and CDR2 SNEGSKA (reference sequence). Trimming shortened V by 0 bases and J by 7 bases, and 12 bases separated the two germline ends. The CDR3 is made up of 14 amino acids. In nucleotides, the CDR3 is TGCAGTGCTAGAGACTGGAGGGGGACTGAAAAACTGTTTTTT. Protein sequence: CSARDWRGTEKLFF.

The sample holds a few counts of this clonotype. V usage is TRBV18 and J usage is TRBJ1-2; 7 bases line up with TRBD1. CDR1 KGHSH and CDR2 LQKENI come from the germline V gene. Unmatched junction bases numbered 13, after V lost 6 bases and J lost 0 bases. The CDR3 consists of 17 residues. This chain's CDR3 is CASSVGQDDLANYGYTF. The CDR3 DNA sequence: TGTGCCAGCTCCGTCGGACAGGATGATTTAGCTAACTATGGCTACACCTTC.

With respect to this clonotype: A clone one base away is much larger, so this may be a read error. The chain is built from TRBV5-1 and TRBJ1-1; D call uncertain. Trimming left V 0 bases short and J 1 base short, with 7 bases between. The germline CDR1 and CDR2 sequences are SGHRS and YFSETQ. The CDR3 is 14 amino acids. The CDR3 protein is CASSLASGNTEAFF. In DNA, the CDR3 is TGCGCCAGCAGCTTGGCCTCAGGGAACACTGAAGCTTTCTTT.

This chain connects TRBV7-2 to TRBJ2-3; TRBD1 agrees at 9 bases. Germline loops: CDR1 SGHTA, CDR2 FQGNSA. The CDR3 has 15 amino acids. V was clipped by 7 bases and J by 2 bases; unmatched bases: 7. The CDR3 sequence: CASNQQGALTDTQYF. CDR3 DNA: TGTGCCAGCAACCAACAGGGGGCACTCACAGATACGCAGTATTTT.

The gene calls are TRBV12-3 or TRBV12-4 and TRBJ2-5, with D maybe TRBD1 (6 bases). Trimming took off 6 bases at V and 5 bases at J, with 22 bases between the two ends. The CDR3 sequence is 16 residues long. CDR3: CASRGAWGSRLETQYF. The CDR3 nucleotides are TGTGCCAGCAGGGGGGCGTGGGGGAGTCGGTTGGAGACCCAGTACTTC.

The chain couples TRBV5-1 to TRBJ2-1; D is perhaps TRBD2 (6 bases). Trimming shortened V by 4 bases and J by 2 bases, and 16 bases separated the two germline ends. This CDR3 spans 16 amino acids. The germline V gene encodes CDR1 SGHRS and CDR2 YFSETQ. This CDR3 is CASSLGLAIAYNEQFF. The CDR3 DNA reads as TGCGCCAGCAGCCTTGGGCTAGCGATAGCCTACAATGAGCAGTTCTTC.

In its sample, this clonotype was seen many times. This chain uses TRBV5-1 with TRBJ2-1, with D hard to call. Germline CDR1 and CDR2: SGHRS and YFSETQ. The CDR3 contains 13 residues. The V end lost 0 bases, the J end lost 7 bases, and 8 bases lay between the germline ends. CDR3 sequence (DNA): TGCGCCAGCAGCTTGGGTCCCACTAATGAGCAGTTCTTC. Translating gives CASSLGPTNEQFF. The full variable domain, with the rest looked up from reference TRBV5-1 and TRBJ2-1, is KAGVTQTPRYLIKTRGQQVTLSCSPISGHRSVSWYQQTPGQGLQFLFEYFSETQRNKGNFPGRFSGRQFSNSRSEMNVSTLELGDSALYLCASSLGPTNEQFFGPGTRLTVL.

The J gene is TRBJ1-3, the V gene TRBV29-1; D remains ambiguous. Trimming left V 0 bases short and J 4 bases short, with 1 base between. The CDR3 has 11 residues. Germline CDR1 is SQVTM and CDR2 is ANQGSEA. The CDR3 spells CSVEEGNTIYF. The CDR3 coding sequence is TGCAGCGTTGAAGAAGGAAACACCATATATTTT. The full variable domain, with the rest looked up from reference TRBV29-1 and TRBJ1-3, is SAVISQKPSRDICQRGTSLTIQCQVDSQVTMMFWYRQQPGQSLTLIATANQGSEATYESGFVIDKFPISRPNLTFSTLTVSNMSPEDSSIYLCSVEEGNTIYFGEGSWLTVV.

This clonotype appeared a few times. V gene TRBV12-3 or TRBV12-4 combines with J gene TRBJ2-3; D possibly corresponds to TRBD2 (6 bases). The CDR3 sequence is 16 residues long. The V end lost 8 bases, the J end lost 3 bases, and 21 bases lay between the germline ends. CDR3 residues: CASSGGASHSTDTQYF. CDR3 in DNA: TGTGCCAGCTCTGGAGGGGCCTCTCACTCTACAGATACGCAGTATTTT.

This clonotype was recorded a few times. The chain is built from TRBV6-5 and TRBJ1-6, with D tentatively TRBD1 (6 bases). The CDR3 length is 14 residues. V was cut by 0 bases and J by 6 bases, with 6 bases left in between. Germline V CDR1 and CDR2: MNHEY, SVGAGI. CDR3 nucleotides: TGTGCCAGCAGTTACTCCAGGGGTAATTCACCCCTCCACTTT. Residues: CASSYSRGNSPLHF.

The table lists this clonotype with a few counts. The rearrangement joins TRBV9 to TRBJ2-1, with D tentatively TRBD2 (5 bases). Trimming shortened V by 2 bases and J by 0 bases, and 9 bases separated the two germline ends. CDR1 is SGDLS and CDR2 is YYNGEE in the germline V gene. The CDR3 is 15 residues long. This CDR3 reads CASSVERTSYNEQFF. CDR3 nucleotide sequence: TGTGCCAGCAGCGTGGAGCGGACCTCCTACAATGAGCAGTTCTTC.

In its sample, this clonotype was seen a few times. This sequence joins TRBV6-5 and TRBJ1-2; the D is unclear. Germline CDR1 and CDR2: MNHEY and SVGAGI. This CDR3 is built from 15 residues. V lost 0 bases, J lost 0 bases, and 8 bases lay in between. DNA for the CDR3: TGTGCCAGCAGTTACTCGTACCAGACTAACTATGGCTACACCTTC. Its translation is CASSYSYQTNYGYTF.

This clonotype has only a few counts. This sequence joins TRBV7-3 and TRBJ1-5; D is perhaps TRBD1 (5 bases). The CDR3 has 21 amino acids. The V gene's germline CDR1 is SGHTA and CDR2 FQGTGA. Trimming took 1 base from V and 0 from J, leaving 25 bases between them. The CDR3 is CASSLNSWVLGTDHSNQPQHF. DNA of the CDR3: TGTGCCAGCAGCTTAAATAGTTGGGTGCTGGGGACGGACCATAGCAATCAGCCCCAGCATTTT.

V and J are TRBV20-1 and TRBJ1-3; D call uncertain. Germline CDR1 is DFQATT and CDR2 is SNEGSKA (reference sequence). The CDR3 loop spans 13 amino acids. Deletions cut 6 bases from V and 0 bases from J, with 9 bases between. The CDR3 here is CSAPTRSGNTIYF. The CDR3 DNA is TGCAGTGCCCCGACCCGCTCTGGAAACACCATATATTTT.

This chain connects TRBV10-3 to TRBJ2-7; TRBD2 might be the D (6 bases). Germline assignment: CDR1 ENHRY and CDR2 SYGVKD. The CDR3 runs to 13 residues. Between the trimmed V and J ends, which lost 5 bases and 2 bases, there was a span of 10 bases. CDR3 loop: CAISKGLTYEQYF. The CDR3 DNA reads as TGTGCCATCAGTAAGGGACTGACCTACGAGCAGTACTTC.

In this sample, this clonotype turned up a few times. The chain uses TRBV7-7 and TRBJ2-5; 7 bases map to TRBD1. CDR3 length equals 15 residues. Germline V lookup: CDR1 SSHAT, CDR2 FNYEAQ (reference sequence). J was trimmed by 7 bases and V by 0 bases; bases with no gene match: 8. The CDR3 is CASSLAGTEEGTQYF. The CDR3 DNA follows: TGTGCCAGCAGCTTAGCGGGGACAGAAGAGGGGACCCAGTACTTC.

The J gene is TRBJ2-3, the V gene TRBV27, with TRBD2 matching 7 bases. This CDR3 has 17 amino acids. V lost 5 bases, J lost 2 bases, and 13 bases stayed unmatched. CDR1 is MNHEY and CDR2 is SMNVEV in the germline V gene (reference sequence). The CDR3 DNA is TGTGCCAGCAGTAGTACCGGGACTACCCCCCTCACAGATACGCAGTATTTT. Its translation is CASSSTGTTPLTDTQYF.

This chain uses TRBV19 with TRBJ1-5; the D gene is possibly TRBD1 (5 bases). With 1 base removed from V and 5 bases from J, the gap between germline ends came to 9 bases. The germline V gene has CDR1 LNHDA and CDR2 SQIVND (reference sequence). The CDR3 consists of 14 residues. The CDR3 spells CASSIGQGDQPQHF. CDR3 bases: TGTGCCAGTAGTATAGGTCAGGGCGATCAGCCCCAGCATTTT.

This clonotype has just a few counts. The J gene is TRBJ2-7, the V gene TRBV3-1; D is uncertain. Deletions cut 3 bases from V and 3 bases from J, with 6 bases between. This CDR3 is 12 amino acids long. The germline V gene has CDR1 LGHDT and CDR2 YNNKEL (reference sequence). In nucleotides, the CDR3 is TGTGCCAGCAGCCAGTCAGACTACGAGCAGTACTTC. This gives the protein CASSQSDYEQYF.

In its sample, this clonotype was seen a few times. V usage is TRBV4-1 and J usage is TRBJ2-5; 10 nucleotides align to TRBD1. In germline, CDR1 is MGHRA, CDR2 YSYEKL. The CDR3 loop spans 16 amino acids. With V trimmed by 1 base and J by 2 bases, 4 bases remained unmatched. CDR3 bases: TGCGCCAGCAGCCAAGGCCCGGGACAGGGGCAAGAGACCCAGTACTTC. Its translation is CASSQGPGQGQETQYF.